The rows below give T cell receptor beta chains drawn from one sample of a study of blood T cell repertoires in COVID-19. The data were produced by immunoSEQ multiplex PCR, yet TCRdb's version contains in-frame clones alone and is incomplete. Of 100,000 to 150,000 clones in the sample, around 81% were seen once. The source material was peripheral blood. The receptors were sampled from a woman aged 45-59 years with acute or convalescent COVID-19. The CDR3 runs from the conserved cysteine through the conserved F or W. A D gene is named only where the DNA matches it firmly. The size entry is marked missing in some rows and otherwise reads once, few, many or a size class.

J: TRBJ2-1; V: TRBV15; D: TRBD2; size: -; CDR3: CATSRIRDYPYNEQFF; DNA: TGTGCCACCAGCAGGATCCGGGACTACCCTTACAATGAGCAGTTCTTC
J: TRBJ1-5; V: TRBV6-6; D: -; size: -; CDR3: CASSNRGTNNQPQHF; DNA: TGTGCCAGCAGTAACCGAGGAACGAACAATCAGCCCCAGCATTTT
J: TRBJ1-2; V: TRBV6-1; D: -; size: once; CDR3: CASSKAGGDYGYTF; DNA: TGTGCCAGCAGTAAAGCGGGGGGGGACTATGGCTACACCTTC
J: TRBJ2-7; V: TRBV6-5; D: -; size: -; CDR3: CASRRLGGLYEQYF; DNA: TGTGCCAGCAGGCGGCTTGGGGGCCTGTACGAGCAGTACTTC
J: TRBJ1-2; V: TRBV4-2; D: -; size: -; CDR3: CASSQESSNYGYTF; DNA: TGTGCCAGCAGCCAGGAATCTAGTAACTATGGCTACACCTTC
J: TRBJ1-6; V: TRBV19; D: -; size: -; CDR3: CASSLGRGTLHF; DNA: TGTGCCAGTAGCCTGGGCAGGGGCACCCTCCACTTT
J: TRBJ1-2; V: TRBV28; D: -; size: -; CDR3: CASSLTPYGYTF; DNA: TGTGCCAGCAGTTTGACACCCTATGGCTACACCTTC
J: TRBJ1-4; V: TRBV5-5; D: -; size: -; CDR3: CASTLEWGITNEKLFF; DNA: TGTGCCAGCACCCTGGAGTGGGGCATAACTAATGAAAAACTGTTTTTT
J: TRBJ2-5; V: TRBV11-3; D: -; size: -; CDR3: CASSLGGDSQETQYF; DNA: TGTGCCAGCAGCTTAGGGGGGGACAGCCAAGAGACCCAGTACTTC
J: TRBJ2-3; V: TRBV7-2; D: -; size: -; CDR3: CASSIGGGWVDTQYF; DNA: TGTGCCAGCAGCATTGGTGGGGGGTGGGTAGATACGCAGTATTTT
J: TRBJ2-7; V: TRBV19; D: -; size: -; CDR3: CASSIRQGAGEQYF; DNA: TGTGCCAGTAGTATTAGGCAGGGAGCGGGCGAGCAGTACTTC
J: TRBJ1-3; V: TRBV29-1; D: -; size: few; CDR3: CSVGQNSGNTIYF; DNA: TGCAGCGTTGGACAAAACTCTGGAAACACCATATATTTT
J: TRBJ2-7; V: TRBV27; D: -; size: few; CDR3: CASSFRDLYSYEQYF; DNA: TGTGCCAGCAGTTTCCGGGACTTATACTCCTACGAGCAGTACTTC
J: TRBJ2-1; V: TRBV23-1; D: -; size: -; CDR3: CASSQPPHRDLIYNEQFF; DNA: TGCGCCAGCAGTCAACCCCCCCACAGGGACCTTATTTACAATGAGCAGTTCTTC
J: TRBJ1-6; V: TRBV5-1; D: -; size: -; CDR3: CASSLEGAERATPLHF; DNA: TGCGCCAGCAGCTTGGAAGGGGCAGAGCGTGCGACACCCCTCCACTTT
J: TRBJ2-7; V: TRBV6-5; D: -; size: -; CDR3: CASGQRNEQYF; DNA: TGTGCCAGCGGACAGAGGAACGAGCAGTACTTC
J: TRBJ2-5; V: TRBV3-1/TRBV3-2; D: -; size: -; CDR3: CASRLLASQETQYF; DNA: TGTGCCAGCAGGCTTCTAGCCTCCCAAGAGACCCAGTACTTC
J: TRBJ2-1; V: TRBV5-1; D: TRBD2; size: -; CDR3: CASGPGGSSEQFF; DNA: TGCGCCAGCGGGCCGGGAGGCTCGAGTGAGCAGTTCTTC
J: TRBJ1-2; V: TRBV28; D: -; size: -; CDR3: CASPSTPGYTF; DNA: TGTGCCAGCCCCTCGACACCCGGCTACACCTTC
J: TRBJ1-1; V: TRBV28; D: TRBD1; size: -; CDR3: CASSLFRQGEAFF; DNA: TGTGCCAGCAGTTTATTCCGACAGGGTGAAGCTTTCTTT
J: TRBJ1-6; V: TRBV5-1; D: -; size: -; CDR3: CASSVDSHSPLHF; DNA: TGCGCCAGCAGCGTCGACAGTCATTCACCCCTCCACTTT
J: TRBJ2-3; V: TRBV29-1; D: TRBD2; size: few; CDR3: CSGGTSGATDTQYF; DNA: TGCAGCGGCGGGACTAGCGGGGCCACAGATACGCAGTATTTT
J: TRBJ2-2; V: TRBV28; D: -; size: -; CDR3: CASSFLNTGELFF; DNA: TGTGCCAGCAGTTTCCTGAACACCGGGGAGCTGTTTTTT
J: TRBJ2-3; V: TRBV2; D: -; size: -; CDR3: CASSIKIGAQYF; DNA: TGTGCCAGCAGCATAAAAATAGGGGCGCAGTATTTT
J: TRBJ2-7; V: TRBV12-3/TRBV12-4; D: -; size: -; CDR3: CASSRDSSYEQYF; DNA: TGTGCCAGCAGTCGGGACTCCTCCTACGAGCAGTACTTC
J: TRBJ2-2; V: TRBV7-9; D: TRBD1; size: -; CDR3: CASSFRTGLTGELFF; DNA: TGTGCCAGCAGCTTCAGGACAGGGCTGACCGGGGAGCTGTTTTTT
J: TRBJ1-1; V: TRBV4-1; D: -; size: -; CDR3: CASSQAVDRRIEAFF; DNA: TGCGCCAGCAGCCAAGCGGTTGATCGCAGGATTGAAGCTTTCTTT
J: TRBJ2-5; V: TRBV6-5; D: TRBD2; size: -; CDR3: CASKGLAQETQYF; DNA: TGTGCCAGCAAGGGACTAGCACAAGAGACCCAGTACTTC
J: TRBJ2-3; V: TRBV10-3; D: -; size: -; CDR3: CASRWGESTDTQYF; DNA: TGTGCCAGCCGTTGGGGGGAAAGCACAGATACGCAGTATTTT
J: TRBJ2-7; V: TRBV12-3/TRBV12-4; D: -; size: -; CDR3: CASRDSYEQYF; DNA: TGTGCCAGCAGAGACAGCTACGAGCAGTACTTC
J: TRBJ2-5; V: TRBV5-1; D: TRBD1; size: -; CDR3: CASSSGTGGLEETQYF; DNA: TGCGCCAGCAGCTCTGGGACAGGGGGCCTGGAAGAGACCCAGTACTTC
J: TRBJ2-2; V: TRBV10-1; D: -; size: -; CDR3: CASSESRNTGELFF; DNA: TGCGCCAGCAGTGAGTCGCGGAACACCGGGGAGCTGTTTTTT
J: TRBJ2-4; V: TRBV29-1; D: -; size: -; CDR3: CSVRVRGVETKNIQYF; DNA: TGCAGCGTTAGGGTCAGGGGAGTGGAAACCAAAAACATTCAGTACTTC
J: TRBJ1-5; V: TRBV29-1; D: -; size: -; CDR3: CSVKEQYNQPQHF; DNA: TGCAGCGTTAAGGAACAGTACAATCAGCCCCAGCATTTT